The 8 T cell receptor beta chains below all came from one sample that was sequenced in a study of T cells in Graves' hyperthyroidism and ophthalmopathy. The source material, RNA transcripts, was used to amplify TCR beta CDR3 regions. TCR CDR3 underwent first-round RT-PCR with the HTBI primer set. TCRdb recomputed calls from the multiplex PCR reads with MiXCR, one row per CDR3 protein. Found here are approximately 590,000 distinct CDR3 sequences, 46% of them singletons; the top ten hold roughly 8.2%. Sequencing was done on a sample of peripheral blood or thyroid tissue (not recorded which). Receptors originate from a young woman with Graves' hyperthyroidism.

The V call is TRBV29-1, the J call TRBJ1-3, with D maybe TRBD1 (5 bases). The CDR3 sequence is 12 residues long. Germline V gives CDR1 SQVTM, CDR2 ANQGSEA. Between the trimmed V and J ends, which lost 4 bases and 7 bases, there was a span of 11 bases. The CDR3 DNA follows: TGCAGCGTTGGTAAGGGGACGAACACCATATATTTT. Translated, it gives CSVGKGTNTIYF.

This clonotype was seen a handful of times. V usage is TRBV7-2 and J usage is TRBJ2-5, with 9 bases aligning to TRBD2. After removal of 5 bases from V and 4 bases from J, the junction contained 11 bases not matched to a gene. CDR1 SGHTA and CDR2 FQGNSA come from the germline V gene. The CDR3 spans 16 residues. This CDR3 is CASSTGLAGRGETQYF. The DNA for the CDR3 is TGTGCCAGCAGCACCGGGCTAGCGGGGAGGGGAGAGACCCAGTACTTC. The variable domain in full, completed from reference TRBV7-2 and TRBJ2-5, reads GAGVSQSPSNKVTEKGKDVELRCDPISGHTALYWYRQSLGQGLEFLIYFQGNSAPDKSGLPSDRFSAERTGGSVSTLTIQRTQQEDSAVYLCASSTGLAGRGETQYFGPGTRLLVL.

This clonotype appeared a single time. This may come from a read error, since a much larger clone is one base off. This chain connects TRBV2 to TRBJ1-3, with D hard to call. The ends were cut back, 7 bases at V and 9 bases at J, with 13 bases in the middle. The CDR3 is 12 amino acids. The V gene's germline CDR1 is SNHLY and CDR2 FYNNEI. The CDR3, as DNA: TGTGCCAGCAAGGAGGATATAGGCACCATATATTTT. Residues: CASKEDIGTIYF.

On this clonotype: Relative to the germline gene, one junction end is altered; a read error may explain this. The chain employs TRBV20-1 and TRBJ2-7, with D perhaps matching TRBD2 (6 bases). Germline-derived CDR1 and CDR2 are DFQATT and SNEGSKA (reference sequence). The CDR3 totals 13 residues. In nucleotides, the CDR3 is TGCAGTGCCTGGGATGCGGGATCGTACGTGCAGTACTTC. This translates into CSAWDAGSYVQYF.

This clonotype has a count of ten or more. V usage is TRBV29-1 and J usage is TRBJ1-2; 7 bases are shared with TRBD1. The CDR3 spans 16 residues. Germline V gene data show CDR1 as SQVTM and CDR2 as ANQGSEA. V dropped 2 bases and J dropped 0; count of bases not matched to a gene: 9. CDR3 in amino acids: CSVETSTGRANYGYTF. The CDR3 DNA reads TGCAGCGTTGAAACATCGACAGGGCGGGCTAACTATGGCTACACCTTC.

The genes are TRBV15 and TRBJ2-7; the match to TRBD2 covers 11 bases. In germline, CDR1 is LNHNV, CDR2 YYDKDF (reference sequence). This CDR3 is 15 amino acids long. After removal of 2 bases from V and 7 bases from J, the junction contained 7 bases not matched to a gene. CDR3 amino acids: CATSRTSGSTHEQYF. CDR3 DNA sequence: TGTGCCACCAGCAGAACTAGCGGGAGTACCCATGAGCAGTACTTC.

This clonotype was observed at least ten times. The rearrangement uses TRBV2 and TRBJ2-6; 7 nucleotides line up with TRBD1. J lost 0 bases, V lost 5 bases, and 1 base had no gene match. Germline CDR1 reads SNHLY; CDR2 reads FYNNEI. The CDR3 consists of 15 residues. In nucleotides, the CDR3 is TGTGCCAGCAGTCGGGACAGCTCTGGGGCCAACGTCCTGACTTTC. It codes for CASSRDSSGANVLTF.

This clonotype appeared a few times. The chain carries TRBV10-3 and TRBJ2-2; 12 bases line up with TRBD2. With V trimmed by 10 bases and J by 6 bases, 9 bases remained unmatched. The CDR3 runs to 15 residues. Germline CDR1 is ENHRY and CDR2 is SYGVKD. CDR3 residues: CASRLAGDLAGELFF. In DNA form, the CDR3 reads TGTGCCAGCAGACTAGCGGGGGACCTCGCCGGGGAGCTGTTTTTT.